This entry lists 32 T cell receptor beta chains sequenced from one sample in a study of cytomegalovirus exposure and HLA in healthy donors. The study ran its PCR with 60 Vbeta and 13 Jbeta primers. The method was immunoSEQ multiplex PCR; TCRdb's version includes in-frame clones alone and lacks a portion of them. This table holds 120,000 to 150,000 clones, approximately 82% found once. Sequencing input: PBMCs. The receptors were sampled from a man aged 18 to 29 in good health and CMV-seropositive.

The chain links TRBV15 to TRBJ2-6, with D possibly being TRBD2 (5 bases). The length of the CDR3 is 14 residues. V lost 5 bases and J 4 bases, leaving 9 bases between the germline ends. Germline CDR1 and CDR2: LNHNV and YYDKDF (reference sequence). The chain's CDR3 is CATSRGGGANVLTF. Written as DNA, the CDR3 is TGTGCCACCAGCCGGGGTGGCGGGGCCAACGTCCTGACTTTC. Using reference TRBV15 and TRBJ2-6 for the parts outside the CDR3, the full variable domain is DAMVIQNPRYQVTQFGKPVTLSCSQTLNHNVMYWYQQKSSQAPKLLFHYYDKDFNNEADTPDNFQSRRPNTSFCFLDIRSPGLGDTAMYLCATSRGGGANVLTFGAGSRLTVL.

The chain employs TRBV7-8 and TRBJ1-2, with D perhaps matching TRBD1 (5 bases). In germline, CDR1 is SGHVS, CDR2 FQNEAQ. The V end was cut by 1 base, the J end by 1 base, with 7 bases between. This CDR3 spans 14 amino acids. The CDR3 region is CASSLETVNYGYTF. CDR3 in DNA: TGTGCCAGCAGCTTAGAGACAGTTAACTATGGCTACACCTTC.

This clone has only a few counts. V and J are TRBV7-3 and TRBJ2-5; 9 positions agree with TRBD1. The CDR3 is 13 residues long. J gave up 5 bases and V 5 bases, and 3 bases lay outside the gene matches. CDR1 and CDR2 (germline): SGHTA, FQGTGA. The CDR3 region has the DNA TGTGCCAGCAGCCAGGACAGGGGTGAGACCCAGTACTTC. Protein: CASSQDRGETQYF.

This clone is a singleton in its sample. V and J are TRBV7-9 and TRBJ2-7; 9 bases match TRBD1. Trimming cost V 5 bases and J 1 base; bases outside gene matches: 6. CDR3 length: 15 amino acids. Germline V gene data show CDR1 as SEHNR and CDR2 as FQNEAQ (reference sequence). This CDR3 reads CASSEPGQGSYEQYF. The CDR3 DNA is TGTGCCAGCAGCGAACCGGGACAGGGTTCCTACGAGCAGTACTTC. The variable domain in full, completed from reference TRBV7-9 and TRBJ2-7, reads DTGVSQNPRHKITKRGQNVTFRCDPISEHNRLYWYRQTLGQGPEFLTYFQNEAQLEKSRLLSDRFSAERPKGSFSTLEIQRTEQGDSAMYLCASSEPGQGSYEQYFGPGTRLTVT.

The chain carries TRBV7-9 and TRBJ1-5; 8 bases are a match to TRBD1. Trimming removed 5 bases from V and 2 bases from J; junction bases left unmatched: 5. The CDR3 loop spans 15 amino acids. Per germline, CDR1 SEHNR and CDR2 FQNEAQ (reference sequence). The CDR3 DNA is TGTGCCAGCAGCCCAGGGGGCTCGGGCAATCAGCCCCAGCATTTT. Translated: CASSPGGSGNQPQHF.

The V and J genes are TRBV19 and TRBJ2-2, with D possibly TRBD1 on 5 matching bases. The V end was cut by 10 bases, the J end by 2 bases, with 14 bases between. Germline values: CDR1 LNHDA, CDR2 SQIVND (reference sequence). This CDR3 spans 14 amino acids. CDR3 DNA sequence: TGTGCCACCTTGGTCAGGGCAAACACCGGGGAGCTGTTTTTT. Its protein product is CATLVRANTGELFF.

The sample holds one count of this clone. The V gene is TRBV5-1, the J gene TRBJ1-1, with 7 bases matching TRBD1. The germline CDR1 and CDR2 sequences are SGHRS and YFSETQ. V was pared by 0 bases and J by 4 bases, with 12 bases of the junction left unmatched. The CDR3 is made up of 17 amino acids. CDR3 sequence reads: CASSLVGDREWGTEAFF. The CDR3 DNA reads TGCGCCAGCAGCTTGGTTGGCGACAGGGAGTGGGGCACTGAAGCTTTCTTT.

This clone has just one count. This rearrangement joins TRBV7-9 to TRBJ1-3, with D unresolved. V shed 7 bases and J shed 5 bases, with 21 bases lying between them. The CDR3 consists of 16 residues. CDR1 and CDR2 from the germline V gene are SEHNR and FQNEAQ (reference sequence). In nucleotides, the CDR3 is TGTGCCAGCACCTCAATTTTTGGGCAAGAAAGAAACACCATATATTTT. Residues: CASTSIFGQERNTIYF.

This chain joins TRBV5-4 and TRBJ2-1; 10 nucleotides agree with TRBD2. Germline loops: CDR1 SGHNT, CDR2 YYREEE (reference sequence). V lost 4 bases and J lost 7; bases outside the gene matches: 8. The CDR3 runs 15 residues. CDR3: CASSPPTSGSNEQFF. The CDR3 nucleotides read TGTGCCAGCAGCCCGCCGACTAGCGGGTCGAATGAGCAGTTCTTC.

The gene calls are TRBV29-1 and TRBJ1-3; 8 nucleotides line up with TRBD1. The CDR3 is 13 amino acids. The germline V gene encodes CDR1 SQVTM and CDR2 ANQGSEA. V trimming: 7 bases; J trimming: 2 bases; junction bases outside the gene matches: 4. The CDR3 region has the DNA TGCAGCGCAGGGGACAGGACTGGAAACACCATATATTTT. Translated, it gives CSAGDRTGNTIYF.

The CDR3 loop is CASTAGQGNQPQHF. The CDR3 coding sequence is TGTGCCAGCACCGCGGGGCAGGGCAATCAGCCCCAGCATTTT. The chain recombines TRBV6-5 with TRBJ1-5, with a weak D call TRBD1 (5 bases). The CDR3 is made up of 14 amino acids. Germline CDR1 and CDR2: MNHEY and SVGAGI. V was cut by 7 bases and J by 2 bases, with 12 bases left in between.

V gene TRBV18 combines with J gene TRBJ2-1; 8 nucleotides agree with TRBD1. V gave up 0 bases and J gave up 7 bases; unmatched junction bases: 5. CDR3 size: 15 residues. Germline values: CDR1 KGHSH, CDR2 LQKENI. CDR3: CASSPPDRAGNEQFF. In DNA form, the CDR3 reads TGTGCCAGCTCACCACCGGACAGGGCGGGAAATGAGCAGTTCTTC. Based on the CDR3 plus reference TRBV18 and TRBJ2-1, the full variable domain is NAGVMQNPRHLVRRRGQEARLRCSPMKGHSHVYWYRQLPEEGLKFMVYLQKENIIDESGMPKERFSAEFPKEGPSILRIQQVVRGDSAAYFCASSPPDRAGNEQFFGPGTRLTVL.

The V gene is TRBV6-1, the J gene TRBJ1-5; D is ambiguous. V was trimmed by 2 bases and J by 3 bases, leaving 11 bases between them. Germline values: CDR1 MNHNS, CDR2 SASEGT. The CDR3 consists of 15 residues. This chain's CDR3 is CASSESSGINQPQHF. The DNA of the CDR3 is TGTGCCAGCAGTGAATCTTCAGGAATCAATCAGCCCCAGCATTTT.

The chain couples TRBV7-9 to TRBJ1-1; 10 nucleotides match TRBD1. V lost 5 bases, J lost 1 base, and 4 bases stayed unmatched. The CDR3 runs to 15 residues. CDR1 and CDR2 from the germline V gene are SEHNR and FQNEAQ (reference sequence). This CDR3 reads CASSRGDRGNTEAFF. The CDR3 nucleotides read TGTGCCAGCAGCAGGGGGGACAGGGGGAACACTGAAGCTTTCTTT. Complete variable domain (other parts from reference TRBV7-9 and TRBJ1-1): DTGVSQNPRHKITKRGQNVTFRCDPISEHNRLYWYRQTLGQGPEFLTYFQNEAQLEKSRLLSDRFSAERPKGSFSTLEIQRTEQGDSAMYLCASSRGDRGNTEAFFGQGTRLTVV.

The count of this clone is one. The rearrangement links TRBV29-1 to TRBJ2-7; D may be TRBD2 (6 bases). Between the trimmed V and J ends, which lost 4 bases and 0 bases, there was a span of 13 bases. The CDR3 contains 14 residues. Germline CDR1 SQVTM, CDR2 ANQGSEA. Here the CDR3 reads CSVGLLGGSYEQYF. As DNA, the CDR3 is TGCAGCGTTGGTCTTCTGGGGGGCTCCTACGAGCAGTACTTC.

The chain carries TRBV27 and TRBJ1-2; the D gene is possibly TRBD1 (5 bases). This CDR3 comprises 16 residues. Germline V gene lookup returns CDR1 MNHEY and CDR2 SMNVEV (reference sequence). Trimming removed 2 bases from V and 2 bases from J, with 15 bases in between. The CDR3 coding sequence is TGTGCCAGCAGTTTAATTATGGCGGGGCCGAACTATGGCTACACCTTC. Encoded protein: CASSLIMAGPNYGYTF.

On this clone itself: One end of the junction varies from germline; a read error may be responsible. The chain uses TRBV11-2 and TRBJ2-7; maybe TRBD2 (5 bases). Germline V gene data show CDR1 as SGHAT and CDR2 as FQNNGV. The CDR3 length is 14 residues. CDR3 sequence: CAGSLGSGPYEQYF. CDR3 coding DNA: TGTGCCGGCAGCTTAGGGAGCGGTCCCTACGAGCAGTACTTC.

In this sample, this clone turned up once. The V gene is TRBV5-1, the J gene TRBJ1-2, with 9 nucleotides matching TRBD1. The V and J ends lost 2 bases and 4 bases, in that order; junction bases with no gene match: 9. Germline values: CDR1 SGHRS, CDR2 YFSETQ. The length of the CDR3 is 16 residues. The CDR3 sequence is CASSLDYPGQGYGYTF. The DNA of the CDR3 is TGCGCCAGCAGCTTAGACTACCCGGGACAGGGCTATGGCTACACCTTC.

The chain has TRBV7-9 and TRBJ1-1; TRBD1 might be the D (5 bases). Germline loops: CDR1 SEHNR, CDR2 FQNEAQ (reference sequence). The ends were cut back, 4 bases at V and 4 bases at J, with 10 bases in the middle. The CDR3 is 13 amino acids. The CDR3 region is CASSSYGGTEAFF. The CDR3 DNA follows: TGTGCCAGCAGCTCTTACGGGGGCACTGAAGCTTTCTTT.

The rearrangement links TRBV5-1 to TRBJ2-5, with 12 bases fitting TRBD1. CDR3 length equals 16 residues. The V segment lost 2 bases and the J segment 11 bases; nucleotides outside the gene matches: 13. Germline V gives CDR1 SGHRS, CDR2 YFSETQ. The CDR3 region is CASSLNPGQGAWEQYF. CDR3 bases: TGCGCCAGCAGCTTAAATCCGGGACAGGGGGCTTGGGAGCAGTACTTC.

This sequence joins TRBV20-1 and TRBJ1-1; the D is unclear. Germline assignment: CDR1 DFQATT and CDR2 SNEGSKA (reference sequence). The CDR3 contains 8 residues. CDR3: CRAVEAFF. The CDR3 DNA reads TGCAGGGCCGTAGAAGCTTTCTTT.

The chain employs TRBV9 and TRBJ2-7; TRBD1 matches at 7 bases. Germline lookup yields CDR1 SGDLS and CDR2 YYNGEE. The CDR3 spans 14 residues. V lost 2 bases, J lost 2 bases, and 4 bases stayed unmatched. The CDR3 here is CASSVLGQTYEQYF. CDR3 DNA: TGTGCCAGCAGCGTTCTGGGACAGACCTACGAGCAGTACTTC.

Notes on this clone: Other DNA sequences in this specimen translate into the identical CDR3. The chain is built from TRBV27 and TRBJ2-7, with D hard to call. This CDR3 spans 12 amino acids. Between the trimmed V and J ends, which lost 4 bases and 1 base, there was a span of 5 bases. Per germline, CDR1 MNHEY and CDR2 SMNVEV (reference sequence). CDR3 DNA: TGTGCCAGCAGTTCCGGTTCCTACGAGCAGTACTTC. This codes for CASSSGSYEQYF.

CDR3 amino acids: CASSPGGFTEAFF. CDR3 bases: TGTGCCAGCTCACCAGGGGGCTTTACTGAAGCTTTCTTT. The chain has TRBV18 and TRBJ1-1; TRBD1 might be the D (6 bases). Per the germline V gene, CDR1 is KGHSH and CDR2 is LQKENI. The CDR3 covers 13 residues. V shed 2 bases and J shed 5 bases, with 9 bases lying between them.

The gene calls are TRBV19 and TRBJ1-5; 7 positions match TRBD1. This CDR3 contains 13 residues. Germline values: CDR1 LNHDA, CDR2 SQIVND (reference sequence). CDR3 region: CATGQISNQPQHF. The CDR3 nucleotides read TGTGCTACGGGACAGATTAGCAATCAGCCCCAGCATTTT.

The V gene is TRBV2, the J gene TRBJ1-5, with D uncertain. The CDR3 runs 16 residues. Germline V gives CDR1 SNHLY, CDR2 FYNNEI. Trimming cost V 5 bases and J 2 bases, with 16 bases left between them. In DNA form, the CDR3 reads TGTGCCAGCAGTAGCTATGAGGCCAGCGGCAATCAGCCCCAGCATTTT. Protein product: CASSSYEASGNQPQHF.

The V and J genes are TRBV5-6 and TRBJ1-1, with 8 bases aligning to TRBD1. This CDR3 has 14 residues. J was trimmed by 1 base and V by 6 bases; bases with no gene match: 5. CDR1 is SGHDT and CDR2 is YYEEEE in the germline V gene. CDR3 in amino acids: CASNLQGGNTEAFF. CDR3 bases: TGTGCCAGCAACTTACAGGGGGGGAACACTGAAGCTTTCTTT.

The J gene is TRBJ1-2, the V gene TRBV6-1, with D unresolved. V lost 3 bases, J lost 0 bases, and 11 bases lay in between. The CDR3 length is 15 residues. The germline gives CDR1 MNHNS, CDR2 SASEGT. CDR3 residues: CASSDWAGSNYGYTF. The CDR3 DNA follows: TGTGCCAGCAGTGATTGGGCAGGATCTAACTATGGCTACACCTTC.

The rearrangement links TRBV29-1 to TRBJ2-7; TRBD2 matches at 9 bases. The CDR3 contains 13 residues. Trimming at V came to 6 bases and at J to 1 base, leaving 4 bases not matched to a gene. Germline V gives CDR1 SQVTM, CDR2 ANQGSEA. Here the CDR3 DNA reads TGCAGCGTCCTTAGCGGGAGTTCCTACGAGCAGTACTTC. Amino acids: CSVLSGSSYEQYF.

The J gene is TRBJ1-5, the V gene TRBV7-6; the D gene is possibly TRBD1 (5 bases). This CDR3 region has 15 residues. Trimming took 2 bases from V and 4 from J, leaving 12 bases between them. CDR1 and CDR2 (germline): SGHVS, FNYEAQ. In DNA form, the CDR3 reads TGTGCCAGCAGCTTATCGGGGCGGGGGAATCAGCCCCAGCATTTT. Its translation: CASSLSGRGNQPQHF.

This rearrangement joins TRBV5-5 to TRBJ2-1, with D maybe TRBD1 (5 bases). CDR3 size: 13 residues. Germline V CDR1 and CDR2: SGHKS, YYEKEE (reference sequence). With 4 bases removed from V and 9 bases from J, the gap between germline ends came to 14 bases. The CDR3 loop reads CASSPPQGPEQFF. CDR3 nucleotides: TGTGCCAGCAGCCCCCCCCAGGGCCCTGAGCAGTTCTTC.

V and J are TRBV7-9 and TRBJ2-1, with D perhaps matching TRBD2 (5 bases). This CDR3 is built from 12 residues. V lost 2 bases and J 9 bases, leaving 8 bases between the germline ends. The germline V gene has CDR1 SEHNR and CDR2 FQNEAQ (reference sequence). The CDR3 DNA reads TGTGCCAGCAGCTTACTAGCCACTGAGCAGTTCTTC. Amino acids: CASSLLATEQFF.